The 2 T cell receptor beta chains listed next were all sequenced from one sample in a study of tissue T cells after allogeneic stem cell transplantation. Method: immunoSEQ multiplex PCR; TCRdb's copy keeps in-frame clones and lacks some. The sample includes about 8,200 clones, around half of them seen just once. The time point denotes: mouse harvest day 7 after allogeneic transplant. Tail vein injection delivered 10^7 T-cell-depleted bone marrow cells and 10^6 splenic CD5+ T cells. Material for sequencing was gut tissue. These TCRs come from a female BALB/c mouse given C57BL/6 T cells with graft-versus-host disease after an allogeneic hematopoietic cell transplant.

This clone was observed a handful of times. Genes and germline come from the mouse. With the read ending 1 residue before the CDR3 end, the germline J gene is used to fill in that end. The J gene is TRBJ2-5, the V gene TRBV13-1; 10 nucleotides agree with TRBD2. The V segment lost 0 bases and the J segment 6 bases; nucleotides outside the gene matches: 4. This CDR3 spans 15 amino acids. The V gene's germline CDR1 is NSHNY and CDR2 SYGAGN. The DNA read from the CDR3 is TGTGCCAGCAGTGATGCGACTGGGGGGAGGGACACCCAGTAC. This translates into CASSDATGGRDTQY. The full CDR3 reads CASSDATGGRDTQYF.

Turning to this clone: The germline and genes are mouse ones. The read falls 1 residue short of the CDR3 end, and the missing part is taken from the germline J gene. V and J are TRBV13-2 and TRBJ2-3; perhaps TRBD1 as D (6 bases). CDR3 length: 15 amino acids. Trimming shortened V by 0 bases and J by 0 bases, and 8 bases separated the two germline ends. Germline V gene lookup returns CDR1 NNHNN and CDR2 SYGAGS (reference sequence). The CDR3 spells CASGDEGVSAETLYF. The DNA read from the CDR3 is TGTGCCAGCGGTGATGAGGGGGTCAGTGCAGAAACGCTGTAT.